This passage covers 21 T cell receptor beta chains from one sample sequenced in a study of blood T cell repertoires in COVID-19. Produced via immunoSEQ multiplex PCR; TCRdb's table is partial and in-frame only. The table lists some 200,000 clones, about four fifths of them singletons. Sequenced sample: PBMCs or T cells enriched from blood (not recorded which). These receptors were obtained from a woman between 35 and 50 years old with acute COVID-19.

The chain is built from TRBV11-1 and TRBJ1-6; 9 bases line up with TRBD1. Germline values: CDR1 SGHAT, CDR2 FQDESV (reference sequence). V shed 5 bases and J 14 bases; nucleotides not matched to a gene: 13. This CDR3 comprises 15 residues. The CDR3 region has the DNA TGTGCCAGCAGCCCTCGAGGGGACAGGGTCGAAACCCTCCACTTT. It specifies CASSPRGDRVETLHF.

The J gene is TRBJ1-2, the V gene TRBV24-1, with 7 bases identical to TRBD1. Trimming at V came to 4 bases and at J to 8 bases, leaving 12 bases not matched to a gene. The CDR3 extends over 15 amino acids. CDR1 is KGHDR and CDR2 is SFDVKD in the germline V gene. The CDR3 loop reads CATSDPVTGVGGYTF. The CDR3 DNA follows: TGTGCCACCAGTGACCCAGTCACAGGGGTTGGCGGCTACACCTTC.

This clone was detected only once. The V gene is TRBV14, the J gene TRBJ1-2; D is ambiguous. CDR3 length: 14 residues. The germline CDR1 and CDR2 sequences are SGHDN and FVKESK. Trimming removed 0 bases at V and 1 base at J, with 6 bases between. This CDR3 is CASSQDPNNYGYTF. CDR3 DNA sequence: TGTGCCAGCAGCCAAGACCCCAATAACTATGGCTACACCTTC.

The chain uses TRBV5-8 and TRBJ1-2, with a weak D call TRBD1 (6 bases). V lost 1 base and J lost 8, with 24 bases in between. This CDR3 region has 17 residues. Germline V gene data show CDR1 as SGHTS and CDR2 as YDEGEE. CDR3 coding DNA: TGTGCCAGCAGCTTGTATGTGGGCCGGGCAGGGGCTGAGGGCTACACCTTC. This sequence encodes CASSLYVGRAGAEGYTF. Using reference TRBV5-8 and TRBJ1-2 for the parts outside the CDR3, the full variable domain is EAGVTQSPTHLIKTRGQQATLRCSPISGHTSVYWYQQALGLGLQFLLWYDEGEERNRGNFPPRFSGRQFPNYSSELNVNALELEDSALYLCASSLYVGRAGAEGYTFGSGTRLTVV.

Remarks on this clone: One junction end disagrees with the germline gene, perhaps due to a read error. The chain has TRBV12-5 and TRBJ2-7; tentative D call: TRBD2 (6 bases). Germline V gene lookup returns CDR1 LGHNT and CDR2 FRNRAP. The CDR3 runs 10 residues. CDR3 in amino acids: CANKSGVENF. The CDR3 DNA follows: TGTGCTAATAAGTCGGGGGTAGAAAACTTC.

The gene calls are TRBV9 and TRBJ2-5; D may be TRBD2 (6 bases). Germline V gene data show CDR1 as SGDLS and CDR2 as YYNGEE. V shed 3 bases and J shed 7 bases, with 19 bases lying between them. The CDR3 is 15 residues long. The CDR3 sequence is CASSETSLAWGTQYF. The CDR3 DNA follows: TGTGCCAGCAGCGAAACTAGCTTAGCTTGGGGGACCCAGTACTTC.

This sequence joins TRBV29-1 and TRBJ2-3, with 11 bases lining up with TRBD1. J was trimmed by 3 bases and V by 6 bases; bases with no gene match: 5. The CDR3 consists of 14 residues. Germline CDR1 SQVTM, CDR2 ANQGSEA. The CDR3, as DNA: TGCAGCGTACGGGACAGGGGGAGGACAGATACGCAGTATTTT. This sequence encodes CSVRDRGRTDTQYF.

The CDR3 here is CASSSGTTPLALNTEAFF. For the CDR3, the DNA is TGTGCCAGTAGTTCCGGGACAACTCCCCTCGCCCTGAACACTGAAGCTTTCTTT. The chain uses TRBV19 and TRBJ1-1; tentatively, D is TRBD1 (6 bases). V lost 5 bases and J 0 bases, leaving 22 bases between the germline ends. CDR3 length equals 18 residues. Germline lookup yields CDR1 LNHDA and CDR2 SQIVND (reference sequence).

DNA of the CDR3: TGTGCCAGCAGCCAACCGGGACAGGGTCTTTCTGGAAACACCATATATTTT. Its protein is CASSQPGQGLSGNTIYF. J is TRBJ1-3 and V is TRBV3-1 (or the pseudogene TRBV3-2); 9 bases align to TRBD1. Germline V gives CDR1 LGHDT, CDR2 YNNKEL (reference sequence). The trim removed 2 bases at V and 1 base at J, leaving 6 bases unmatched. CDR3 size: 17 residues.

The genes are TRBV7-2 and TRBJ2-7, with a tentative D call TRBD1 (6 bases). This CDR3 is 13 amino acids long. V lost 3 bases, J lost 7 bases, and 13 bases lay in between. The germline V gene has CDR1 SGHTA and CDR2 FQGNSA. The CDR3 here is CASSLNRVGEQYF. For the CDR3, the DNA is TGTGCCAGCAGCTTGAACAGGGTTGGTGAGCAGTACTTC.

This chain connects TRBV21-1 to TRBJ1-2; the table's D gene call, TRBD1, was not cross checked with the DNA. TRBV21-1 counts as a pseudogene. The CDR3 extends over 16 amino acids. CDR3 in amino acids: CASSKRGQGEGYGYTF. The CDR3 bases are TGTGCCAGCAGCAAAAGGGGACAGGGGGAAGGCTATGGCTACACCTTC.

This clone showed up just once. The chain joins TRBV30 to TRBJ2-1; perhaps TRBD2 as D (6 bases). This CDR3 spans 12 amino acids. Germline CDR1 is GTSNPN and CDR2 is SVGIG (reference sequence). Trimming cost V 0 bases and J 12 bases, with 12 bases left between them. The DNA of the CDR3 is TGTGCCTGGAGTGTTAGACTGGGGGGGCAGTTCTTC. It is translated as CAWSVRLGGQFF.

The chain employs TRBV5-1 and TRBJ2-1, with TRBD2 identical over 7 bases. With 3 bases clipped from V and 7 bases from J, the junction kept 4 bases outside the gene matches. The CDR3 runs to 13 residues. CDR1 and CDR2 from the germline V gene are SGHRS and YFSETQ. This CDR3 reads CASSYPGRNEQFF. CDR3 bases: TGCGCCAGCAGCTACCCCGGGAGGAATGAGCAGTTCTTC.

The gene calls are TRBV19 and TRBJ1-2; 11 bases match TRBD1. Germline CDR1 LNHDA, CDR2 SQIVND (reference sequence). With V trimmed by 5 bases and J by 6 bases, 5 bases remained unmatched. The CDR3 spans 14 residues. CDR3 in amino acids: CASSWTGGDDGYTF. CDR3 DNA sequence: TGTGCCAGTAGTTGGACAGGGGGCGATGATGGCTACACCTTC.

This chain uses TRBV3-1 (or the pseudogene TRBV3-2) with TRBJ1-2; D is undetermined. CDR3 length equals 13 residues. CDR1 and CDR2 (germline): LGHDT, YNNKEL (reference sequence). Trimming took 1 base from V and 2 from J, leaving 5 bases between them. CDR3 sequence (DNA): TGTGCCAGCAGCCAAGCATCAAACTATGGCTACACCTTC. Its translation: CASSQASNYGYTF.

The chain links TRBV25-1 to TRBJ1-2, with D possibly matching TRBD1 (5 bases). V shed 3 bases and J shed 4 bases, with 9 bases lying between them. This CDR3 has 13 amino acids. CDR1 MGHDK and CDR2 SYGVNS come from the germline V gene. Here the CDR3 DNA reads TGTGCCAGCAGTGACGCAGACAGCTATGGCTACACCTTC. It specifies CASSDADSYGYTF.

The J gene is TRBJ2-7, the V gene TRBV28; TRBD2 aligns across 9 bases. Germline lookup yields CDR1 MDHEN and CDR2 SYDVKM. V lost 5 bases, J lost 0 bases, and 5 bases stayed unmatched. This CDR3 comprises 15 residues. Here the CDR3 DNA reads TGTGCCAGCAGTCTATCGGGACTAGCCTCCTACGAGCAGTACTTC. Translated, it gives CASSLSGLASYEQYF.

The CDR3 is CASSPDRGYNEQFF. The CDR3 nucleotides read TGTGCCAGCAGTCCGGACAGGGGCTACAATGAGCAGTTCTTC. The chain employs TRBV7-3 and TRBJ2-1, with 9 bases that match TRBD1. This CDR3 contains 14 residues. The V gene's germline CDR1 is SGHTA and CDR2 FQGTGA. V shed 6 bases and J 3 bases; nucleotides not matched to a gene: 3.

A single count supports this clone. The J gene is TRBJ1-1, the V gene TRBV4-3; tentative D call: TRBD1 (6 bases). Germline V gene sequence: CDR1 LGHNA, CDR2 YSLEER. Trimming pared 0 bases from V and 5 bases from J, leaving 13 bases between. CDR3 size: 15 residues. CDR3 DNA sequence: TGCGCCAGCAGCCAAGATTACGCAGGGGTGACTGAAGCTTTCTTT. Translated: CASSQDYAGVTEAFF.

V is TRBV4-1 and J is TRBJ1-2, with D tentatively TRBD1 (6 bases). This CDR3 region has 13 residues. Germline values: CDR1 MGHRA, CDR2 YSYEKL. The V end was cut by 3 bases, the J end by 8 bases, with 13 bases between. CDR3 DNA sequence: TGCGCCAGCAGCCAGGGGGCAGGGGTAGGCTACACCTTC. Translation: CASSQGAGVGYTF.

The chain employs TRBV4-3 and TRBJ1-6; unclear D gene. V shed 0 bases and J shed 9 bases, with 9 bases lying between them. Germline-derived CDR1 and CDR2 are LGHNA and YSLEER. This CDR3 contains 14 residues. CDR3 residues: CASSQEGRGSPLHF. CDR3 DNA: TGCGCCAGCAGCCAAGAAGGGAGAGGTTCACCCCTCCACTTT.